This T cell receptor beta chain appears in the sequencing data of a study of cytomegalovirus exposure and HLA in healthy donors. Study-level points and caveats: It has been reported that TCR beta sequences accurately predicted the HLA-A and HLA-B alleles of most subjects.

The V gene end was trimmed by 4 bases and the J gene end by 7 bases; junction bases not matched to a gene: 4. The CDR3 covers 14 residues. Germline-derived CDR1 and CDR2 are KGHSH and LQKENI. Amplification used 60 Vbeta primers and 13 Jbeta primers. Some clones are missing from TCRdb's copy, which holds only in-frame ones; the method was immunoSEQ multiplex PCR. The sample carries 80,000 to 100,000 clones, roughly three quarters recorded once. The study sampled nominally healthy donors, though unrecorded immune exposures were likely. In this sample, this clone turned up a few times. What it recognizes is unknown.

The sequenced sample was PBMCs. This chain links TRBV18 with TRBJ1-2; 12 nucleotides match TRBD1. This clonotype originated in a male donor in good health and CMV-seropositive. The CDR3 sequence is CASSLGQGAPGYTF. The CDR3 DNA reads TGTGCCAGCTCACTGGGACAGGGGGCGCCTGGCTACACCTTC.